This record looks at one T cell receptor beta chain sequence and its context. The antigen is undetermined. Running of the assay took place at deep level. The method was immunoSEQ multiplex PCR; TCRdb's version includes in-frame clones alone and lacks a portion of them. Of fewer than 850,000 clones listed, around 72% are singletons. The germline gives CDR1 LNHDA, CDR2 SQIVND (reference sequence). This CDR3 is built from 14 residues. V trimming: 5 bases; J trimming: 7 bases; junction bases outside the gene matches: 7. This sample is part of a study of shared clonotypes between healthy human individuals. Study-wide findings and caveats: The sharing of 5% to 5.5% of naive CD4 clonotypes was seen across a handful of donors. Generally, naive subsets (rather than memory subsets) showed larger estimated richness. Although depth was large, rarefaction showed that sequencing of the sorted subsets was incomplete.

The chain recombines TRBV19 with TRBJ1-4; 7 nucleotides match TRBD1. Sequencing was performed on memory CD4+ T cells sorted from blood. Sample subset: CD45RA-negative fraction. The TCR comes from a woman aged 30 to 39 in good health. The CDR3 loop reads CASSSTGTTEKLFF. The CDR3 DNA is TGTGCCAGTAGTTCGACAGGGACGACTGAAAAACTGTTTTTT.